This TCR beta chain is from a study of CD4 and CD8 cells across lung adenocarcinoma regions. TCRdb re-analysed the PCR reads in MiXCR, keeping a single row per CDR3 protein. There are about 11,000 distinct CDR3 sequences in the sample; approximately 50% occur only once, and about a third lies in the top ten. Localized lung adenocarcinoma, a non-small cell lung cancer, affected the donors. This clonotype came up a few times. The V segment lost 4 bases and the J segment 5 bases; nucleotides outside the gene matches: 8. Germline values: CDR1 MNHNS, CDR2 SASEGT. The CDR3 is 15 amino acids. The TCR originated in a female donor with lung adenocarcinoma. The CD4 and CD8 labels of this study may be unreliable. Input material: CD8+ T cells from the center of a lung tumor. This chain uses TRBV6-1 with TRBJ2-5; 9 bases map to TRBD2. The CDR3 loop reads CASSGRGGRGETQYF. CDR3 bases: TGTGCCAGCAGTGGGCGGGGGGGGAGGGGGGAGACCCAGTACTTC.